The present TCR beta chain was sequenced within a study of human T cells and chemical hapten exposure. Whole-study context: Across the whole study, which lasted about 5.5 months, patients were given diphenylcyclopropenone on the scalp once a week. The patient population, which was mostly female, had alopecia areata, totalis or universalis.

A word on this clonotype: Its antigen is undetermined.

Germline loops: CDR1 MNHEY, CDR2 SMNVEV (reference sequence). The V and J ends lost 2 bases and 3 bases, in that order; junction bases with no gene match: 2. The CDR3 runs to 14 residues. One entry per CDR3 protein results from TCRdb running MiXCR on the RACE reads. The sample lists about 80,000 distinct CDR3 sequences; approximately 15% were seen once. The time point was: pre-sensitization, week 0. Documented treatment: therapeutic diphenylcyclopropenone sensitization with weekly scalp DPC. Unfractionated whole blood was the source of the extracted total RNA. General study points: Counts of TCRs expanded at PT1 correlated positively with patch test score.

This TCR came from a woman aged 45-60 years with alopecia areata. Some clones in this sample may be carry-over from other donors' samples. Here the sequenced sample was whole blood, taken in connection with sensitization to the hapten diphenylcyclopropenone (DPC). The chain uses TRBV27 and TRBJ2-7; the match to TRBD1 covers 9 bases. As DNA, the CDR3 is TGTGCCAGCAGTTTACGACAGGGGGTCTACGAGCAGTACTTC. Translated, it gives CASSLRQGVYEQYF.